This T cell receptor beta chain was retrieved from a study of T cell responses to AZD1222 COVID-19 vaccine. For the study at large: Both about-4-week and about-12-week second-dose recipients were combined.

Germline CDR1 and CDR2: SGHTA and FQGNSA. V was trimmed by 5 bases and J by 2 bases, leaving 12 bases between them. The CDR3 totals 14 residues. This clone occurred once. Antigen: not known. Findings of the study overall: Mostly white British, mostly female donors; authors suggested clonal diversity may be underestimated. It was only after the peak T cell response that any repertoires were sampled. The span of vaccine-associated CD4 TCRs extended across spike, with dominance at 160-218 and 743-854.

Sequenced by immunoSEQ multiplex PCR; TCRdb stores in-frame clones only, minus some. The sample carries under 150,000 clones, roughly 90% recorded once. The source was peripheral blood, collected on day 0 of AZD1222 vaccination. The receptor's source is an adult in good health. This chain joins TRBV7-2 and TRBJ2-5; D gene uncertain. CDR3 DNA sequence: TGTGCCAGCAGCCGGCCGGGCGCACAAGAGACCCAGTACTTC. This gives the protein CASSRPGAQETQYF. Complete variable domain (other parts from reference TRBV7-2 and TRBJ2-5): GAGVSQSPSNKVTEKGKDVELRCDPISGHTALYWYRQSLGQGLEFLIYFQGNSAPDKSGLPSDRFSAERTGGSVSTLTIQRTQQEDSAVYLCASSRPGAQETQYFGPGTRLLVL.